Listed below are T cell receptor beta chains from one sample, sequenced in a study of blood T cell repertoires in COVID-19. Data came from immunoSEQ multiplex PCR; TCRdb stores just in-frame clones and leaves some out. The sample carries about 56,000 clones, around 92% recorded once. Sequenced: peripheral blood. These TCRs come from a human donor in a cohort sampled during active COVID-19. Each CDR3 is given without its conserved first and last residue. Clone size is shown for a subset of rows, as once, few, many or a class of expanded clone.

clone size	J gene	V gene	CDR3 protein
NA	TRBJ2-1	TRBV15	ATSRERGNEQF
NA	TRBJ1-4	TRBV18	ASSPQEGATNEKLF
NA	TRBJ2-7	TRBV19	ASSIVRGQGYEQY
NA	TRBJ1-1	TRBV5-1	ASSFGTGGNSEAF
once	TRBJ1-6	TRBV6-5	ASSYSGTGGSPLH
NA	TRBJ1-3	TRBV18	ASSPRQGPSGNTIY
NA	TRBJ1-3	TRBV6-5	ASSYSGQGVNTIY
NA	TRBJ2-3	TRBV6-4	ASPPSGGVADTQY
once	TRBJ2-7	TRBV30	AWSDGGASYEQY
NA	TRBJ2-7	TRBV11-2	ASSMRQGDEQY
NA	TRBJ2-5	TRBV7-9	ASSTASLTGLQETQN
NA	TRBJ2-5	TRBV7-2	ASSTRLAVGETQY
NA	TRBJ2-3	TRBV7-2	ASSLERGWATQY
NA	TRBJ1-4	TRBV10-1	ASSSDSAKEKLF
NA	TRBJ2-2	TRBV2	ASSELSGGTGELF
NA	TRBJ1-1	TRBV30	AWTAGQWNTEAF
NA	TRBJ2-7	TRBV29-1	SVVGWDRSYEQY
NA	TRBJ2-3	TRBV7-2	ASSLAGTSGPDTQY
NA	TRBJ1-2	TRBV7-3	ASSATGTDGYT
NA	TRBJ2-4	TRBV30	AWRKGANIQY
NA	TRBJ1-1	TRBV7-2	ASSLADRGNTEAF
NA	TRBJ2-5	TRBV6-1	ASSEQVVVGTQY
NA	TRBJ2-1	TRBV5-1	ASSLTSGTYNEQF
NA	TRBJ2-5	TRBV5-6	ASSQIFFEASQETQY
NA	TRBJ1-6	TRBV30	AWSYRQTPIYNSPLH
NA	TRBJ2-1	TRBV5-4	ASSFGSFAGTGNEQF
NA	TRBJ1-6	TRBV30	AWGTGLRSPLH
NA	TRBJ1-2	TRBV9	ASSVAGARGYT
NA	TRBJ2-7	TRBV6-6	ASSRHRSLTLSYEQY
NA	TRBJ2-5	TRBV24-1	ATSDLRGLAGGQETQY
NA	TRBJ2-7	TRBV24-1	ATSDRWTGGDEQY
NA	TRBJ2-4	TRBV7-2	ASSFGTGGTNIQY
NA	TRBJ1-2	TRBV5-4	ASSLALGRVGYT
once	TRBJ1-1	TRBV6-5	ASSYSTAGAGTEAF
NA	TRBJ1-5	TRBV4-1	ASSQDGGFGNQPQH
NA	TRBJ2-6	TRBV6-1	ASSEGTAGANVLT
NA	TRBJ2-4	TRBV4-1	ASSQLGGRDIQY
NA	TRBJ1-1	TRBV2	ASSEGGQRGF
NA	TRBJ1-6	TRBV9	ASSVQGNSPLH
NA	TRBJ1-3	TRBV6-5	ASSSTGNTIY